These T cell receptor beta chains were read from a single sample in a study of T-cell reconstitution after alpha-beta-depleted transplantation in children. TCRdb called the PCR reads again in MiXCR, with one record for every CDR3 protein. The sample includes about 360,000 distinct CDR3 sequences, about 14% of them seen just once. The sequencing used PBMCs, collected from the stem cell graft. The receptor source for this set is a human donor who donated a stem cell graft to a child with Fanconi anemia. The CDR3 runs from the conserved cysteine through the conserved F or W. Fields, in order: V gene, D gene, clone size, J gene, CDR3 DNA, CDR3 protein. A D gene is named only where the DNA matches it firmly. Clone size is not always given. Where it is, it says once, few, many or a class for expanded clones.

v_call: TRBV7-8
d_call: .
clone_size: few
j_call: TRBJ1-1
cdr3_nt: TGTGCCAGCAGATCAGGGGAACCCCTCAAAGCCAACACTGAAGCTTTCTTT
cdr3_aa: CASRSGEPLKANTEAFF

v_call: TRBV27
d_call: .
clone_size: .
j_call: TRBJ1-2
cdr3_nt: TGTGCCAGCAGTGATCAGGGGTTGGGTGGCTACACCTTC
cdr3_aa: CASSDQGLGGYTF

v_call: TRBV7-8
d_call: .
clone_size: few
j_call: TRBJ1-1
cdr3_nt: TGTGCCAGCTCCAAGGGAAATGCGAACACTGAAGCTTTCTTT
cdr3_aa: CASSKGNANTEAFF

v_call: TRBV20-1
d_call: .
clone_size: many
j_call: TRBJ1-6
cdr3_nt: TGCAGTGCTAGGGTGGGGGGAGGTAATTCACCCCTCCACTTT
cdr3_aa: CSARVGGGNSPLHF

v_call: TRBV7-8
d_call: .
clone_size: .
j_call: TRBJ1-3
cdr3_nt: TGTGCCAGCAGCTTATACCGGGGTCAGGGAAACACCATATATTTT
cdr3_aa: CASSLYRGQGNTIYF

v_call: TRBV6-1
d_call: .
clone_size: few
j_call: TRBJ2-3
cdr3_nt: TGTGCCAGCAGACCGACAGGCCGGGCAGGTACGCAGTATTTT
cdr3_aa: CASRPTGRAGTQYF

v_call: TRBV27
d_call: .
clone_size: few
j_call: TRBJ2-5
cdr3_nt: TGTGCCAGCAGTTTACTGAGGGGAGCGTTGGAGACCCAGTACTTC
cdr3_aa: CASSLLRGALETQYF

v_call: TRBV6-1
d_call: TRBD2
clone_size: .
j_call: TRBJ2-3
cdr3_nt: TGTGCCGTTCTTCAGCGGGGGATCACAGATACGCAGTATTTT
cdr3_aa: CAVLQRGITDTQYF

v_call: TRBV6-2/TRBV6-3
d_call: TRBD1
clone_size: many
j_call: TRBJ1-2
cdr3_nt: TGTGCCAGCAGTTACGGCAGGGGGCTCGGCTACACCTTC
cdr3_aa: CASSYGRGLGYTF

v_call: TRBV6-1
d_call: TRBD1
clone_size: .
j_call: TRBJ1-1
cdr3_nt: TGTGCCAGCAGTGGCCTGACAGGGCACACTGAAGCTTTCTTT
cdr3_aa: CASSGLTGHTEAFF

v_call: TRBV20-1
d_call: .
clone_size: few
j_call: TRBJ1-1
cdr3_nt: TGCAGTGCGAAGATCCAGCCGGCTGGAGGGAACACTGAAGCTTTCTTT
cdr3_aa: CSAKIQPAGGNTEAFF

v_call: TRBV18
d_call: .
clone_size: .
j_call: TRBJ2-1
cdr3_nt: TGTGCCAGCTCCCCCCTCGGCGGGGCCTACAATGAGCAGTTCTTC
cdr3_aa: CASSPLGGAYNEQFF

v_call: TRBV5-1
d_call: TRBD1
clone_size: few
j_call: TRBJ2-7
cdr3_nt: TGCGCCAGCAGCTTGGGTCCCGGACAGGGTTTCGACGAGCAGTACTTC
cdr3_aa: CASSLGPGQGFDEQYF

v_call: TRBV11-2
d_call: .
clone_size: .
j_call: TRBJ2-3
cdr3_nt: TGTGCCAGCAGCCACGTCGGCCACGTTTTGGCTAGCAGCACAGATACGCAGTATTTT
cdr3_aa: CASSHVGHVLASSTDTQYF

v_call: TRBV5-1
d_call: .
clone_size: .
j_call: TRBJ1-6
cdr3_nt: TGCGCCAGCAGCTTAGGGGACATAGATTCACCCCTCCACTTT
cdr3_aa: CASSLGDIDSPLHF

v_call: TRBV24-1
d_call: .
clone_size: .
j_call: TRBJ1-1
cdr3_nt: TGTGCCACCAGTGGTTCCGGGGCTATCACTGAAGCTTTCTTT
cdr3_aa: CATSGSGAITEAFF

v_call: TRBV28
d_call: .
clone_size: few
j_call: TRBJ1-2
cdr3_nt: TGTGCCAGCAGGGAGGAGGACGTAGTTCGTTATGGCTACACCTTC
cdr3_aa: CASREEDVVRYGYTF

v_call: TRBV5-1
d_call: .
clone_size: few
j_call: TRBJ1-2
cdr3_nt: TGCGCCAGCAGCTTGGAAGGAGGGCTCCGGGGCTACACCTTC
cdr3_aa: CASSLEGGLRGYTF

v_call: TRBV5-8
d_call: .
clone_size: many
j_call: TRBJ1-2
cdr3_nt: TGTGCCAGCAGCTTGGATGGATCGAGCTATGGCTACACCTTC
cdr3_aa: CASSLDGSSYGYTF

v_call: TRBV5-1
d_call: TRBD1
clone_size: few
j_call: TRBJ1-4
cdr3_nt: TGCGCCAGCAGCGCCTCAGGGGGCAGTGGAAAACTGTTTTTT
cdr3_aa: CASSASGGSGKLFF

v_call: TRBV9
d_call: .
clone_size: many
j_call: TRBJ2-1
cdr3_nt: TGTGCCAGCAGCGTAGGGACTCTGGGGGGGCAGGAGCAGTTCTTC
cdr3_aa: CASSVGTLGGQEQFF

v_call: TRBV12-3/TRBV12-4
d_call: .
clone_size: many
j_call: TRBJ1-1
cdr3_nt: TGTGCCAGCACCAAAGAGGGGCAGGCCACTGAAGCTTTCTTT
cdr3_aa: CASTKEGQATEAFF

v_call: TRBV11-2
d_call: .
clone_size: .
j_call: TRBJ2-5
cdr3_nt: TGTGCCAGCAGCCTAAGGATTCGGCAGTCGGGTCAAGAGACCCAGTACTTC
cdr3_aa: CASSLRIRQSGQETQYF

v_call: TRBV5-1
d_call: .
clone_size: few
j_call: TRBJ2-2
cdr3_nt: TGCGCCAGCAGCTTGGCCCCACTAGCTAACACCGGGGAGCTGTTTTTT
cdr3_aa: CASSLAPLANTGELFF

v_call: TRBV5-4
d_call: .
clone_size: .
j_call: TRBJ2-7
cdr3_nt: TGTGCCAGCAGCTTGGACGACTCCTACGAGCAGTACTTC
cdr3_aa: CASSLDDSYEQYF

v_call: TRBV30
d_call: .
clone_size: .
j_call: TRBJ1-5
cdr3_nt: TGTGCCTGGAGCGCCCCCCGTTTGGGGAAACAGCCCCAGCATTTT
cdr3_aa: CAWSAPRLGKQPQHF

v_call: TRBV5-1
d_call: TRBD1
clone_size: few
j_call: TRBJ2-3
cdr3_nt: TGCGCCAGCAGCTGGGCCGGGACAGGGGTGACAGATACGCAGTATTTT
cdr3_aa: CASSWAGTGVTDTQYF

v_call: TRBV6-5
d_call: TRBD1
clone_size: .
j_call: TRBJ1-1
cdr3_nt: TGTGCCAGCAGTTACTCGGACAGGGGTACTGAAGCTTTCTTT
cdr3_aa: CASSYSDRGTEAFF

v_call: TRBV5-6
d_call: .
clone_size: many
j_call: TRBJ2-1
cdr3_nt: TGTGCCAGCAGCCCTGACTATACCGGGACAGCGGGTAATGAGCAGTTCTTC
cdr3_aa: CASSPDYTGTAGNEQFF

v_call: TRBV4-2
d_call: TRBD1
clone_size: many
j_call: TRBJ1-2
cdr3_nt: TGTGCCAGCAGCCGGGACAGTAACTATGGCTACACCTTC
cdr3_aa: CASSRDSNYGYTF

v_call: TRBV3-1
d_call: TRBD1
clone_size: many
j_call: TRBJ1-1
cdr3_nt: TGTGCCAGCAGCCAACTACAGGGGCATTCTGAAGCTTTCTTT
cdr3_aa: CASSQLQGHSEAFF

v_call: TRBV6-5
d_call: .
clone_size: .
j_call: TRBJ2-5
cdr3_nt: TGTGCCAGCAAATACCCGAACCAGGGAAAAGAGACCCAGTACTTC
cdr3_aa: CASKYPNQGKETQYF

v_call: TRBV6-1
d_call: TRBD1
clone_size: .
j_call: TRBJ1-5
cdr3_nt: TGTGCCAGCCGGATTGACAGGGGTGGCAATCAGCCCCAGCATTTT
cdr3_aa: CASRIDRGGNQPQHF

v_call: TRBV12-3/TRBV12-4
d_call: TRBD1
clone_size: .
j_call: TRBJ1-1
cdr3_nt: TGTGCCTTCTGCTTACCTTATGGACAGGGGCGAATGAACACTGAAGCTTTCTTT
cdr3_aa: CAFCLPYGQGRMNTEAFF

v_call: TRBV2
d_call: TRBD1
clone_size: .
j_call: TRBJ2-3
cdr3_nt: TGTGCCAGCAGTGTTGGAGACAGGGTAACAGATACGCAGTATTTT
cdr3_aa: CASSVGDRVTDTQYF

v_call: TRBV7-3
d_call: TRBD2
clone_size: many
j_call: TRBJ2-5
cdr3_nt: TGTGCCAGCAGCCCTCAGGGGTTAGCGGGGCCAGAGACCCAGTACTTC
cdr3_aa: CASSPQGLAGPETQYF

v_call: TRBV15
d_call: .
clone_size: .
j_call: TRBJ2-2
cdr3_nt: TGTGCCACCAGCCCTCAGGTCCCCGGGGAGCTGTTTTTT
cdr3_aa: CATSPQVPGELFF

v_call: TRBV5-1
d_call: .
clone_size: many
j_call: TRBJ2-1
cdr3_nt: TGCGCCAGCAACCGGGACACATACAATGAGCAGTTCTTC
cdr3_aa: CASNRDTYNEQFF

v_call: TRBV6-5
d_call: TRBD2
clone_size: .
j_call: TRBJ2-2
cdr3_nt: TGTGCCAGCAAGGGAGTAGCGGGGGGGAAGAGGAACACCGGGGAGCTGTTTTTT
cdr3_aa: CASKGVAGGKRNTGELFF

v_call: TRBV2
d_call: .
clone_size: .
j_call: TRBJ2-1
cdr3_nt: TGTGCCAGCAGTGACGCTTTGGCCTATTACAATGAGCAGTTCTTC
cdr3_aa: CASSDALAYYNEQFF

v_call: TRBV25-1
d_call: TRBD1
clone_size: many
j_call: TRBJ2-3
cdr3_nt: TGTGCCAGCAGTCCCAGACAGGGAACAGATACGCAGTATTTT
cdr3_aa: CASSPRQGTDTQYF

v_call: TRBV5-1
d_call: TRBD1
clone_size: .
j_call: TRBJ2-3
cdr3_nt: TGCGTCAGCAGTCAGTTTTCTCCGGGACAGGGCACAGATACGCAGTATTTT
cdr3_aa: CVSSQFSPGQGTDTQYF

v_call: TRBV15
d_call: TRBD1
clone_size: .
j_call: TRBJ2-5
cdr3_nt: TGTGCCACCAGCCCCGGGACAGGGGATCAGGAGACCCAGTACTTC
cdr3_aa: CATSPGTGDQETQYF

v_call: TRBV28
d_call: .
clone_size: few
j_call: TRBJ1-5
cdr3_nt: TGTGCCAGCAGATACCAGGGGTTCCAGCCCCAGCATTTT
cdr3_aa: CASRYQGFQPQHF

v_call: TRBV9
d_call: .
clone_size: few
j_call: TRBJ2-7
cdr3_nt: TGTGCCAGCAGCGTAGTAGATACTAGCAGTGGGGAGCAGTACTTC
cdr3_aa: CASSVVDTSSGEQYF

v_call: TRBV4-3
d_call: TRBD2
clone_size: .
j_call: TRBJ2-2
cdr3_nt: TGCGCCAGCAGCCAAGAACTAGCGGGGGGGACGGGGGAGCTGTTTTTT
cdr3_aa: CASSQELAGGTGELFF

v_call: TRBV9
d_call: .
clone_size: .
j_call: TRBJ2-2
cdr3_nt: TGTGCCAGCAGCGTAGACGTCGACGCGAACACCGGGGAGCTGTTTTTT
cdr3_aa: CASSVDVDANTGELFF

v_call: TRBV27
d_call: .
clone_size: few
j_call: TRBJ2-7
cdr3_nt: TGTGCCACCCGGACAGCTTTCCTTGAGCAGTACTTC
cdr3_aa: CATRTAFLEQYF

v_call: TRBV9
d_call: TRBD1
clone_size: many
j_call: TRBJ2-1
cdr3_nt: TGTGCCAGCAGCGCCCTACAGGGGAGTACCTACAATGAGCAGTTCTTC
cdr3_aa: CASSALQGSTYNEQFF

v_call: TRBV5-1
d_call: .
clone_size: many
j_call: TRBJ1-1
cdr3_nt: TGCGCCAGCAGGGCACGGAGAGACGCTGAAGCTTTCTTT
cdr3_aa: CASRARRDAEAFF

v_call: TRBV27
d_call: .
clone_size: many
j_call: TRBJ2-5
cdr3_nt: TGTGCCAGCAGTTCCCCAGCTGGGCCTAAAGAGACCCAGTACTTC
cdr3_aa: CASSSPAGPKETQYF

v_call: TRBV7-9
d_call: .
clone_size: .
j_call: TRBJ1-2
cdr3_nt: TGTGCCAGCAGCAAGGCGGTAGAATATGGCTACACCTTC
cdr3_aa: CASSKAVEYGYTF

v_call: TRBV5-1
d_call: .
clone_size: many
j_call: TRBJ1-1
cdr3_nt: TGCGCCAGCAGCTTGGGACTTCGGGACACTGAAGCTTTCTTT
cdr3_aa: CASSLGLRDTEAFF

v_call: TRBV29-1
d_call: .
clone_size: .
j_call: TRBJ1-1
cdr3_nt: TGCAGCGTTGAAGTATTGTCAGGGAACACTGAAGCTTTCTTT
cdr3_aa: CSVEVLSGNTEAFF

v_call: TRBV25-1
d_call: TRBD1
clone_size: .
j_call: TRBJ2-6
cdr3_nt: TGTGCCAGCAGTGAACAGGGGGCTGGGGCCAACGTCCTGACTTTC
cdr3_aa: CASSEQGAGANVLTF

v_call: TRBV11-1
d_call: TRBD2
clone_size: .
j_call: TRBJ2-7
cdr3_nt: TGTGCCAGCAGCTTAGCAGGGACTAGACGCGAGCAGTACTTC
cdr3_aa: CASSLAGTRREQYF

v_call: TRBV29-1
d_call: .
clone_size: .
j_call: TRBJ2-5
cdr3_nt: TGCAGCGCTCAGGGGATATCTGGGGAGACCCAGTACTTC
cdr3_aa: CSAQGISGETQYF